These 20 T cell receptor beta chains originate from one sample sequenced in a study of cytomegalovirus exposure and HLA in healthy donors. PCR involved 60 Vbeta and 13 Jbeta primers. Produced via immunoSEQ multiplex PCR; TCRdb's table is partial and in-frame only. The data contain 200,000 to 250,000 clones, approximately 78% of them singletons. Sequencing was done on a sample of PBMCs. These receptors were collected from a male donor in good health and CMV-seronegative.

Regarding this clone: At the DNA level, this CDR3 is encoded by other sequences in the same sample as well. The V and J genes are TRBV5-1 and TRBJ1-1; 9 bases are shared with TRBD1. Losses at the gene ends were 4 bases for V and 5 bases for J; bases not matched to a gene: 6. From germline, CDR1 is SGHRS and CDR2 YFSETQ. This CDR3 contains 14 residues. CDR3 nucleotide sequence: TGCGCCAGCAGCCGGGGACAGGGAGGAACTGAAGCTTTCTTT. It encodes CASSRGQGGTEAFF.

CDR3 sequence: CASSVGQISEAFF. In DNA form, the CDR3 reads TGTGCCAGCAGCGTAGGACAAATAAGCGAAGCTTTCTTT. The chain uses TRBV9 and TRBJ1-1; unclear D gene. Deletions cut 0 bases from V and 8 bases from J, with 11 bases between. The CDR3 has 13 amino acids. CDR1 SGDLS and CDR2 YYNGEE come from the germline V gene.

This clone was seen more than once but under ten times. Other nucleotide sequences from this sample produce the same CDR3. J is TRBJ1-1 and V is TRBV4-1; 7 bases line up with TRBD1. CDR3 length: 14 amino acids. Losses at the gene ends were 0 bases for V and 5 bases for J; bases not matched to a gene: 3. Germline loops: CDR1 MGHRA, CDR2 YSYEKL. Here the CDR3 DNA reads TGCGCCAGCAGCCAAGACCCCAGGGGGACTGAAGCTTTCTTT. This gives the protein CASSQDPRGTEAFF.

V is TRBV14 and J is TRBJ2-1; tentative D call: TRBD2 (6 bases). Germline V CDR1 and CDR2: SGHDN, FVKESK. The CDR3 runs to 17 residues. Trimming took off 4 bases at V and 15 bases at J, with 31 bases between the two ends. The CDR3 DNA is TGTGCCAGCAGCCCCCAGGTCCGGGGCGGGGCCGCCCGTAATCGGTTCTTC. Translating it yields CASSPQVRGGAARNRFF.

This rearrangement joins TRBV11-3 to TRBJ1-1; the match to TRBD1 covers 9 bases. Germline V gene lookup returns CDR1 SGHNT and CDR2 YENEEA. The CDR3 extends over 16 amino acids. Trimming cost V 0 bases and J 7 bases; bases outside gene matches: 9. CDR3 loop: CASSLDRDRASIEAFF. The CDR3 DNA reads as TGTGCCAGCAGCTTAGATCGGGACAGGGCCTCCATTGAAGCTTTCTTT.

Note on this clone: One junction end disagrees with the germline gene, perhaps due to a read error. CDR3 sequence (DNA): TGTGCCAGCAGCAGGACTAGCGGGCTCGGAGAGCGGTACTTC. Amino acid sequence: CASSRTSGLGERYF. The chain joins TRBV11-2 to TRBJ2-7, with 11 bases that match TRBD2. The CDR3 has 14 amino acids. CDR1 and CDR2 from the germline V gene are SGHAT and FQNNGV.

This clone turned up a few times. V and J are TRBV30 and TRBJ1-5; 7 nucleotides match TRBD1. Germline loops: CDR1 GTSNPN, CDR2 SVGIG (reference sequence). The CDR3 has 12 amino acids. V trimming: 1 base; J trimming: 9 bases; junction bases outside the gene matches: 3. CDR3 sequence reads: CAWSEPGGPQHF. As DNA, the CDR3 is TGTGCCTGGAGTGAACCAGGGGGGCCCCAGCATTTT.

V and J are TRBV15 and TRBJ2-1; 8 nucleotides align to TRBD2. The CDR3 is 17 amino acids. Germline-derived CDR1 and CDR2 are LNHNV and YYDKDF (reference sequence). With 3 bases clipped from V and 4 bases from J, the junction kept 11 bases outside the gene matches. The CDR3 nucleotides are TGTGCCACCAGCAGTGCAGGTGGACTAGCCGAGTACAATGAGCAGTTCTTC. Translated: CATSSAGGLAEYNEQFF.

CDR3 protein: CASSATSGKAGELFF. The CDR3 DNA sequence: TGTGCCAGCAGTGCGACTAGCGGGAAAGCCGGGGAGCTGTTTTTT. The rearrangement joins TRBV6-1 to TRBJ2-2; 11 bases align to TRBD2. The germline gives CDR1 MNHNS, CDR2 SASEGT. Germline trimming cut 4 bases from V and 6 bases from J; bases unmatched to any gene: 4. CDR3 length: 15 amino acids.

In its sample, this clone was seen a few times. The V call is TRBV10-1, the J call TRBJ2-3; 9 bases agree with TRBD1. This CDR3 has 16 amino acids. After removal of 2 bases from V and 4 bases from J, the junction contained 7 bases not matched to a gene. Germline V gene lookup returns CDR1 WNHNN and CDR2 SYGVQD (reference sequence). CDR3 nucleotides: TGCGCCAGCAGTGAGAATCCCGGGACAGGGTCAGATACGCAGTATTTT. This gives the protein CASSENPGTGSDTQYF.

This sequence joins TRBV7-9 and TRBJ2-1, with D possibly TRBD2 on 6 matching bases. V lost 4 bases, J lost 8 bases, and 9 bases lay in between. There are 12 residues in the CDR3. Germline-derived CDR1 and CDR2 are SEHNR and FQNEAQ (reference sequence). The CDR3 is CASSSGVDEQFF. DNA of the CDR3: TGTGCCAGCAGCTCGGGAGTCGATGAGCAGTTCTTC.

This clone was seen only once. The rearrangement links TRBV5-6 to TRBJ2-7, with D perhaps TRBD2 (6 bases). This CDR3 comprises 15 residues. The germline V gene encodes CDR1 SGHDT and CDR2 YYEEEE. V was clipped by 4 bases and J by 3 bases, with 17 bases between them. The CDR3 is CASSRAGPLSYEQYF. The CDR3, as DNA: TGTGCCAGCAGCCGCGCGGGGCCGCTAAGCTACGAGCAGTACTTC.

The CDR3: CASSPQGSGQPQHF. The CDR3 DNA sequence: TGTGCCAGCTCACCCCAGGGATCCGGTCAGCCCCAGCATTTT. The chain uses TRBV18 and TRBJ1-5; D may be TRBD1 (5 bases). The CDR3 extends over 14 amino acids. Germline V gene data show CDR1 as KGHSH and CDR2 as LQKENI. The V and J ends lost 3 bases and 6 bases respectively, with 12 bases between them.

This clone was counted a single time. The chain combines TRBV19 with TRBJ2-3; D might be TRBD1 (5 bases). V was trimmed by 6 bases and J by 3 bases, leaving 16 bases between them. Germline V gene sequence: CDR1 LNHDA, CDR2 SQIVND (reference sequence). The CDR3 is 15 amino acids. CDR3 protein: CASSTALGLTDTQYF. CDR3 coding DNA: TGTGCCAGTAGCACTGCACTGGGGCTAACAGATACGCAGTATTTT.

The chain links TRBV27 to TRBJ2-7, with unresolved D. The CDR3 is 13 residues long. The germline gives CDR1 MNHEY, CDR2 SMNVEV (reference sequence). V was cut by 2 bases and J by 1 base, with 6 bases left in between. CDR3 sequence (DNA): TGTGCCAGCAGTTTAATCTTTTCCTACGAGCAGTACTTC. Amino acids: CASSLIFSYEQYF.

The sample holds many counts of this clone. The genes are TRBV2 and TRBJ2-1; D remains unclear. Between the trimmed V and J ends, which lost 2 bases and 9 bases, there was a span of 5 bases. Germline-derived CDR1 and CDR2 are SNHLY and FYNNEI. This CDR3 spans 11 amino acids. CDR3 loop: CASSEIREQFF. Written as DNA, the CDR3 is TGTGCCAGCAGTGAAATTCGTGAGCAGTTCTTC.

This sequence joins TRBV2 and TRBJ1-1; 7 bases align to TRBD1. The CDR3 sequence is 15 residues long. Germline CDR1 SNHLY, CDR2 FYNNEI. V was clipped by 6 bases and J by 3 bases; unmatched bases: 10. CDR3 region: CASRRGRELDTEAFF. CDR3 DNA: TGTGCCAGCAGAAGGGGGCGCGAGCTGGACACTGAAGCTTTCTTT.

Notes on this clone: It is unclear where the CDR3 begins or ends on the DNA, so no DNA is shown, and the CDR3 is as TCRdb lists it. The rearrangement links TRBV9 to TRBJ2-7; the listed D gene, TRBD2, was not tested against the DNA. Germline V gene lookup returns CDR1 SGDLS and CDR2 YYNGEE. The CDR3 totals 15 residues, both ends included. The CDR3 here is CASSVGSGNSYEQHF.

This chain joins TRBV6-1 and TRBJ1-5; D is uncertain. Germline V gene sequence: CDR1 MNHNS, CDR2 SASEGT. V lost 4 bases and J 4 bases, leaving 8 bases between the germline ends. This CDR3 is 13 amino acids long. The chain's CDR3 is CASSVGGNQPQHF. CDR3 bases: TGTGCCAGCAGTGTAGGAGGTAATCAGCCCCAGCATTTT.

This sequence joins TRBV15 and TRBJ2-3, with 15 bases fitting TRBD2. V was clipped by 2 bases and J by 3 bases; unmatched bases: 3. This CDR3 is 17 amino acids long. Germline V gene data show CDR1 as LNHNV and CDR2 as YYDKDF (reference sequence). DNA for the CDR3: TGTGCCACCAGCAGAATCGGACTAGCGGGAGGGACAGATACGCAGTATTTT. This codes for CATSRIGLAGGTDTQYF.